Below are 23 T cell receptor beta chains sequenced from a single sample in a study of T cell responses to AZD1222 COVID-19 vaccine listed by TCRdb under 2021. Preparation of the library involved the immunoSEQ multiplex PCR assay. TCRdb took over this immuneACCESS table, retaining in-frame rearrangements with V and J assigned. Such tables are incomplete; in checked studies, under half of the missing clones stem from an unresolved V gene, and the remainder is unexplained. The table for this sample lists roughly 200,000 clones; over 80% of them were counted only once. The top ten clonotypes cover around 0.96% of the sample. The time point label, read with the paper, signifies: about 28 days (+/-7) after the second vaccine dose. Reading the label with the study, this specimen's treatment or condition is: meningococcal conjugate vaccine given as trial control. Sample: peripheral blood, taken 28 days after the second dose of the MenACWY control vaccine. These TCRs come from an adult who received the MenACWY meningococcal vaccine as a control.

The CDR3 region is CASSLRQGNYGYTF. In DNA, the CDR3 is TGTGCCAGCAGCTTGAGACAGGGAAACTATGGCTACACCTTC. This rearrangement joins TRBV5-6 to TRBJ1-2; 7 nucleotides line up with TRBD1. In germline, CDR1 is SGHDT, CDR2 YYEEEE. This CDR3 is built from 14 residues. The V gene end was trimmed by 1 base and the J gene end by 2 bases; junction bases not matched to a gene: 2.

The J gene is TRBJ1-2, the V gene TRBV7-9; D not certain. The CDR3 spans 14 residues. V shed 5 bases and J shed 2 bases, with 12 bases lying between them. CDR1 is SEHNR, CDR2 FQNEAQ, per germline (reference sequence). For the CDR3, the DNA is TGTGCCAGCAGCACAAGCGGGGTCAACTATGGCTACACCTTC. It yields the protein CASSTSGVNYGYTF.

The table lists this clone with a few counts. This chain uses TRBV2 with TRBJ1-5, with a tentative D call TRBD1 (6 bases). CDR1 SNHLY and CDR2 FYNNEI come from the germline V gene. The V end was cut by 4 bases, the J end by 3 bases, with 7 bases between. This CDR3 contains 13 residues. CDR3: CASSAGANQPQHF. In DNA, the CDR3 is TGTGCCAGCAGTGCAGGGGCCAATCAGCCCCAGCATTTT.

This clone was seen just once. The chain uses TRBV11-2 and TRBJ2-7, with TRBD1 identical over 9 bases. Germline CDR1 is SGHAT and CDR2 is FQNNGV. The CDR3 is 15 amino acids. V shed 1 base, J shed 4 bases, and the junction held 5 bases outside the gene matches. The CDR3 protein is CASSLGRDRVYEQYF. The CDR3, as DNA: TGTGCCAGCAGCTTAGGTCGGGACAGGGTGTACGAGCAGTACTTC.

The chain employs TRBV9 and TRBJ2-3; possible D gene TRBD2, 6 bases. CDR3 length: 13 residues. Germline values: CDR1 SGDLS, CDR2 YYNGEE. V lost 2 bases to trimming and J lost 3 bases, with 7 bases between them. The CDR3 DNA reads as TGTGCCAGCAGCGTCGGGACTACAGATACGCAGTATTTT. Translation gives CASSVGTTDTQYF. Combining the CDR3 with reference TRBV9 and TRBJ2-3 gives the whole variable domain DSGVTQTPKHLITATGQRVTLRCSPRSGDLSVYWYQQSLDQGLQFLIQYYNGEERAKGNILERFSAQQFPDLHSELNLSSLELGDSALYFCASSVGTTDTQYFGPGTRLTVL.

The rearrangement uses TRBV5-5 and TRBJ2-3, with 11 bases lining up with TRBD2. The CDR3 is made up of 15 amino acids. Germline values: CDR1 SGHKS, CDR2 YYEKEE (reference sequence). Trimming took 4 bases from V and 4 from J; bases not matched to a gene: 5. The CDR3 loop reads CASSQLAGVADTQYF. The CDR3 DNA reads TGTGCCAGCAGCCAACTAGCGGGGGTTGCAGATACGCAGTATTTT.

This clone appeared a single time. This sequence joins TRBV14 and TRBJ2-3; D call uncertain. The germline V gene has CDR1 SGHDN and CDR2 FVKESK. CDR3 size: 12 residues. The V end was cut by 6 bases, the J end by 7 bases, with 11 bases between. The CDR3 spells CASSPSHNTQYF. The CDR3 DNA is TGTGCCAGCAGTCCCAGTCACAATACGCAGTATTTT.

As DNA, the CDR3 is TGTGCCAGTAGTATAACGGGGAGCTCCTACAATGAGCAGTTCTTC. Protein: CASSITGSSYNEQFF. The rearrangement links TRBV19 to TRBJ2-1, with TRBD2 as a possible D gene (5 bases). Trimming shortened V by 2 bases and J by 0 bases, and 8 bases separated the two germline ends. The germline V gene encodes CDR1 LNHDA and CDR2 SQIVND (reference sequence). This CDR3 region has 15 residues.

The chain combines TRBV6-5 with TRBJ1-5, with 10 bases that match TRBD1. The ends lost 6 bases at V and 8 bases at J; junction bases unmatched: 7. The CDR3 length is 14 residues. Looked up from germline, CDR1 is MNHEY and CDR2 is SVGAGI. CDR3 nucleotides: TGTGCCAGCAGGGTGGGACAGGGGATGAAGCCCCAGCATTTT. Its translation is CASRVGQGMKPQHF.

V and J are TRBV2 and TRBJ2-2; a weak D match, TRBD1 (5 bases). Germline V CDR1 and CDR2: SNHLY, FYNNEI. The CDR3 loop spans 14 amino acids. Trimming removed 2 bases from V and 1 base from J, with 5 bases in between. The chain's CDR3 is CASSEQGNTGELFF. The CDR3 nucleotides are TGTGCCAGCAGTGAACAGGGGAACACCGGGGAGCTGTTTTTT.

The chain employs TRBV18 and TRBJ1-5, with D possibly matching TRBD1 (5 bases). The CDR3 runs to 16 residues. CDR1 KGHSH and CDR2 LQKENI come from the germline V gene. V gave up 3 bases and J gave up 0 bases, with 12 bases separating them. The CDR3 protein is CASSPDIPTSNQPQHF. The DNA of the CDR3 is TGTGCCAGCTCACCGGACATCCCGACTAGCAATCAGCCCCAGCATTTT. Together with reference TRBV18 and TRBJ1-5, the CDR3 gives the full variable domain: NAGVMQNPRHLVRRRGQEARLRCSPMKGHSHVYWYRQLPEEGLKFMVYLQKENIIDESGMPKERFSAEFPKEGPSILRIQQVVRGDSAAYFCASSPDIPTSNQPQHFGDGTRLSIL.

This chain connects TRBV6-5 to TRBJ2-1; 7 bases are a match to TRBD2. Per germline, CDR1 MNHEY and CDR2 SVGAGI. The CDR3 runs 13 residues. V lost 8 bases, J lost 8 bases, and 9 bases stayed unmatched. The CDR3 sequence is CASGWRRGDEQFF. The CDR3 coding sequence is TGTGCCAGCGGCTGGAGACGGGGGGATGAGCAGTTCTTC.

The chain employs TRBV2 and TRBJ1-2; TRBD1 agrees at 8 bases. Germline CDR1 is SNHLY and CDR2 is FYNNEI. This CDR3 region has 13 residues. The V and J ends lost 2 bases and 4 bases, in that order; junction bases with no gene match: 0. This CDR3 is CASSEQGAYGYTF. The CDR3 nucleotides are TGTGCCAGCAGTGAACAGGGGGCCTATGGCTACACCTTC.

The CDR3 reads CASSSPRGGFYNEQFF. In DNA form, the CDR3 reads TGTGCCAGCAGTTCCCCCCGCGGGGGGTTTTACAATGAGCAGTTCTTC. The chain links TRBV28 to TRBJ2-1; 8 bases fit TRBD2. The CDR3 sequence is 16 residues long. Germline CDR1 is MDHEN and CDR2 is SYDVKM. Unmatched junction bases numbered 9, after V lost 4 bases and J lost 4 bases.

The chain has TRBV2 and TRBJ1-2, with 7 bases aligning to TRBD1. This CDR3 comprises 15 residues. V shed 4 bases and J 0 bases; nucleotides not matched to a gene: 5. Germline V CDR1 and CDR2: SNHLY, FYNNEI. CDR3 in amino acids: CASSVLGQTNYGYTF. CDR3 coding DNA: TGTGCCAGCAGTGTGCTGGGACAGACTAACTATGGCTACACCTTC.

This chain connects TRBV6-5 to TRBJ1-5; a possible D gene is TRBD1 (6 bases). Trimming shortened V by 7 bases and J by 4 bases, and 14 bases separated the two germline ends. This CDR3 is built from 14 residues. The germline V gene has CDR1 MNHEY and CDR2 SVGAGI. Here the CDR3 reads CASKGGAVNQPQHF. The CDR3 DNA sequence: TGTGCCAGCAAGGGGGGCGCAGTAAATCAGCCCCAGCATTTT.

The CDR3 here is CASSQERGRGQPQHF. The DNA for the CDR3 is TGCGCCAGCAGCCAAGAGAGGGGGCGCGGGCAGCCCCAGCATTTT. The chain couples TRBV4-1 to TRBJ1-5, with 7 bases fitting TRBD1. This CDR3 region has 15 residues. Looked up from germline, CDR1 is MGHRA and CDR2 is YSYEKL. V was pared by 0 bases and J by 7 bases, with 6 bases of the junction left unmatched.

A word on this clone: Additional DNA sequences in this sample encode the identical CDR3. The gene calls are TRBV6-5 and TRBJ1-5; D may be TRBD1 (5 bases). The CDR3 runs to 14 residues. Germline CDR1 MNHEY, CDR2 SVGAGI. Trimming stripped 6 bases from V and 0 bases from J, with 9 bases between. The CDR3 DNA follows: TGTGCCAGCAGCCGCGACAGTAGCAATCAGCCCCAGCATTTT. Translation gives CASSRDSSNQPQHF.

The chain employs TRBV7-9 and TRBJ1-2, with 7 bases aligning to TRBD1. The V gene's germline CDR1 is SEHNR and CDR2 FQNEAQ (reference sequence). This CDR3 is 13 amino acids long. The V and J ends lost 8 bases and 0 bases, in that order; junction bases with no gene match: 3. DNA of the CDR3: TGTGCCAGCCGGGACAGAACTAACTATGGCTACACCTTC. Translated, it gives CASRDRTNYGYTF.

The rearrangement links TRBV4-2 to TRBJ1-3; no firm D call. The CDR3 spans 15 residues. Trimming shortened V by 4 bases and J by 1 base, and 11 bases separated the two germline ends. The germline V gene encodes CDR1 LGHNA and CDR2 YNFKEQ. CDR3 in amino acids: CASSPNLGSGNTIYF. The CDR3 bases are TGTGCCAGCAGCCCTAACTTGGGTTCTGGAAACACCATATATTTT.

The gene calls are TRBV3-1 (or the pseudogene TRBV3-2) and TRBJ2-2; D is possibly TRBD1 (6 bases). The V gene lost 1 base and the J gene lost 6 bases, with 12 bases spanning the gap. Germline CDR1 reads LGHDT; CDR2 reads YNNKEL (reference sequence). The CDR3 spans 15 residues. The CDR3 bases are TGTGCCAGCAGCCAAGGACAGGTAAAGGCCGGGGAGCTGTTTTTT. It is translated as CASSQGQVKAGELFF.

The CDR3 region has the DNA TGTGCCAGCAGCTTAAGCGCACCCCAGAATTCACCCCTCCACTTT. It specifies CASSLSAPQNSPLHF. The chain has TRBV7-3 and TRBJ1-6; D uncertain. This CDR3 is built from 15 residues. V lost 1 base and J lost 7, with 11 bases in between. CDR1 and CDR2 (germline): SGHTA, FQGTGA. Supplemented by reference TRBV7-3 and TRBJ1-6, the full variable domain reads GAGVSQTPSNKVTEKGKYVELRCDPISGHTALYWYRQSLGQGPEFLIYFQGTGAADDSGLPNDRFFAVRPEGSVSTLKIQRTERGDSAVYLCASSLSAPQNSPLHFGNGTRLTVT.

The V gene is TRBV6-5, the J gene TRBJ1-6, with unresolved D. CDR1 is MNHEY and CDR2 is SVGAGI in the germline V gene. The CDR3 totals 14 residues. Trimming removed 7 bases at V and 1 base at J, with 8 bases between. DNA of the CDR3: TGTGCCAGCACCCCAGGATCCTATAATTCACCCCTCCACTTT. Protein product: CASTPGSYNSPLHF.